This is a list of T cell receptor beta chains from one sample in a study of OX40 agonist ivuxolimab in advanced cancers. This table comes from immunoSEQ multiplex PCR, and its TCRdb copy is limited to in-frame clones, with some not included. The table shows more than 75,000 clones, with around 84% occurring only once. The sample here was CD4+ or CD8+ T cells sorted from blood, taken in a trial of the OX40 agonist ivuxolimab. Receptors originate from an adult with an advanced solid tumor such as melanoma, head and neck, liver or kidney cancer. The CDR3 runs from the conserved cysteine through the conserved F or W. The D gene is left open where the match is weak. Clone size is shown for a subset of rows, as once, few, many or a class of expanded clone.

D gene: TRBD2
J gene: TRBJ2-7
V gene: TRBV5-1
clone size: -
CDR3 protein: CASSLSLAGREQYF
CDR3 DNA: TGCGCCAGCAGCTTATCCCTAGCGGGAAGGGAGCAGTACTTC

D gene: -
J gene: TRBJ2-7
V gene: TRBV28
clone size: once
CDR3 protein: CASNLRAQGGYEQYF
CDR3 DNA: TGTGCCAGCAATCTGCGCGCACAGGGTGGCTACGAGCAGTACTTC

D gene: -
J gene: TRBJ1-5
V gene: TRBV7-6
clone size: -
CDR3 protein: CASSDNPNQPQHF
CDR3 DNA: TGTGCCAGCAGCGACAACCCAAATCAGCCCCAGCATTTT

D gene: TRBD1
J gene: TRBJ1-1
V gene: TRBV29-1
clone size: -
CDR3 protein: CSYGTGQGTEAFF
CDR3 DNA: TGCAGCTACGGCACTGGACAGGGAACTGAAGCTTTCTTT

D gene: -
J gene: TRBJ2-2
V gene: TRBV5-5
clone size: -
CDR3 protein: CASSLFVGELFF
CDR3 DNA: TGTGCCAGCAGCTTGTTTGTCGGGGAGCTGTTTTTT

D gene: -
J gene: TRBJ2-6
V gene: TRBV7-9
clone size: -
CDR3 protein: CASSLAGSGANVLTF
CDR3 DNA: TGTGCCAGCAGCTTAGCTGGTTCTGGGGCCAACGTCCTGACTTTC

D gene: -
J gene: TRBJ1-5
V gene: TRBV4-1
clone size: -
CDR3 protein: CASSHGPNQPQHF
CDR3 DNA: TGCGCCAGCAGCCACGGCCCCAATCAGCCCCAGCATTTT

D gene: TRBD1
J gene: TRBJ2-5
V gene: TRBV19
clone size: -
CDR3 protein: CASSSQSTGEETQYF
CDR3 DNA: TGTGCCAGTAGTTCGCAATCGACAGGGGAAGAGACCCAGTACTTC

D gene: -
J gene: TRBJ2-5
V gene: TRBV5-6
clone size: -
CDR3 protein: CASSLEWTETQYF
CDR3 DNA: TGTGCCAGCAGCTTGGAATGGACCGAGACCCAGTACTTC

D gene: TRBD2
J gene: TRBJ2-3
V gene: TRBV4-3
clone size: -
CDR3 protein: CASSPQREGPDTQYF
CDR3 DNA: TGCGCCAGCAGTCCCCAGCGGGAGGGCCCAGATACGCAGTATTTT

D gene: TRBD1
J gene: TRBJ2-3
V gene: TRBV7-9
clone size: -
CDR3 protein: CASSPGQGRADTQYF
CDR3 DNA: TGTGCCAGCAGCCCGGGACAGGGGAGGGCAGATACGCAGTATTTT

D gene: -
J gene: TRBJ1-3
V gene: TRBV18
clone size: few
CDR3 protein: CASSPISIRGPGNTIYF
CDR3 DNA: TGTGCCAGCTCACCGATAAGTATACGGGGCCCTGGAAACACCATATATTTT

D gene: -
J gene: TRBJ1-1
V gene: TRBV5-6
clone size: -
CDR3 protein: CASSLYGGRGTEAFF
CDR3 DNA: TGTGCCAGCAGCTTGTATGGGGGGCGCGGAACTGAAGCTTTCTTT

D gene: -
J gene: TRBJ1-2
V gene: TRBV9
clone size: -
CDR3 protein: CASSVGGGDRMGYGYTF
CDR3 DNA: TGTGCCAGCAGCGTAGGTGGAGGGGACCGGATGGGCTATGGCTACACCTTC

D gene: -
J gene: TRBJ1-1
V gene: TRBV18
clone size: -
CDR3 protein: CASSPLLGRATEAFF
CDR3 DNA: TGTGCCAGCTCACCACTATTAGGCAGGGCCACTGAAGCTTTCTTT

D gene: -
J gene: TRBJ1-6
V gene: TRBV27
clone size: -
CDR3 protein: CASSPSVGSSYNSPLHF
CDR3 DNA: TGTGCCAGCAGTCCCTCGGTCGGGAGCTCCTATAATTCACCCCTCCACTTT

D gene: TRBD2
J gene: TRBJ2-3
V gene: TRBV28
clone size: -
CDR3 protein: CASSLMAGGSDTQYF
CDR3 DNA: TGTGCCAGCAGTTTAATGGCGGGAGGATCGGATACGCAGTATTTT

D gene: -
J gene: TRBJ2-5
V gene: TRBV6-5
clone size: -
CDR3 protein: CASSRTIQETQYF
CDR3 DNA: TGTGCCAGCAGCAGGACAATCCAAGAGACCCAGTACTTC

D gene: TRBD2
J gene: TRBJ2-1
V gene: TRBV4-3
clone size: -
CDR3 protein: CASSQSAWLAGQYNEQFF
CDR3 DNA: TGCGCCAGCAGCCAAAGCGCTTGGCTAGCGGGACAATACAATGAGCAGTTCTTC

D gene: -
J gene: TRBJ1-2
V gene: TRBV5-3
clone size: -
CDR3 protein: CARSTSLDYGYTF
CDR3 DNA: TGTGCCAGAAGCACATCTCTGGACTATGGCTACACCTTC

D gene: -
J gene: TRBJ2-5
V gene: TRBV6-1
clone size: -
CDR3 protein: CASSAGMETQYF
CDR3 DNA: TGTGCCAGCAGTGCGGGGATGGAGACCCAGTACTTC

D gene: -
J gene: TRBJ2-2
V gene: TRBV5-1
clone size: -
CDR3 protein: CASSLVGLSALFF
CDR3 DNA: TGCGCCAGCAGCTTGGTGGGACTCTCTGCGCTGTTTTTT

D gene: -
J gene: TRBJ2-3
V gene: TRBV7-7
clone size: -
CDR3 protein: CASSPDREADTQYF
CDR3 DNA: TGTGCTAGCAGCCCCGACAGGGAGGCAGATACGCAGTATTTT

D gene: -
J gene: TRBJ2-2
V gene: TRBV7-9
clone size: -
CDR3 protein: CASSLGVANTGELFF
CDR3 DNA: TGTGCCAGCAGTTTGGGGGTGGCGAACACCGGGGAGCTGTTTTTT

D gene: TRBD1
J gene: TRBJ2-7
V gene: TRBV27
clone size: -
CDR3 protein: CASRSTGTGGYEQYF
CDR3 DNA: TGTGCCAGCAGGAGTACCGGGACAGGGGGCTACGAGCAGTACTTC

D gene: -
J gene: TRBJ1-2
V gene: TRBV28
clone size: -
CDR3 protein: CASSTIGGYGYTF
CDR3 DNA: TGTGCCAGCAGTACAATAGGGGGATATGGCTACACCTTC

D gene: TRBD2
J gene: TRBJ2-7
V gene: TRBV6-1
clone size: -
CDR3 protein: CASSEGLAGGPYEQYF
CDR3 DNA: TGTGCCAGCAGTGAAGGGCTAGCGGGAGGGCCCTACGAGCAGTACTTC

D gene: -
J gene: TRBJ2-5
V gene: TRBV19
clone size: -
CDR3 protein: CASSIGDGAETQYF
CDR3 DNA: TGTGCCAGTAGTATTGGGGATGGGGCAGAGACCCAGTACTTC

D gene: -
J gene: TRBJ1-1
V gene: TRBV25-1
clone size: -
CDR3 protein: CASSEYGGGRQGRSFF
CDR3 DNA: TGTGCCAGCAGTGAATATGGGGGCGGGAGACAAGGGAGATCTTTCTTT

D gene: -
J gene: TRBJ1-3
V gene: TRBV30
clone size: -
CDR3 protein: CAWSIRGAGNTIYF
CDR3 DNA: TGTGCCTGGAGTATAAGAGGAGCTGGAAACACCATATATTTT

D gene: -
J gene: TRBJ1-5
V gene: TRBV5-1
clone size: -
CDR3 protein: CASSLAGVGQPQHF
CDR3 DNA: TGCGCCAGCAGCTTGGCAGGGGTTGGGCAGCCCCAGCATTTT

D gene: TRBD1
J gene: TRBJ1-3
V gene: TRBV18
clone size: -
CDR3 protein: CASSPNTGVGNTIYF
CDR3 DNA: TGTGCCAGCTCACCAAACACAGGGGTCGGAAACACCATATATTTT

D gene: -
J gene: TRBJ2-1
V gene: TRBV11-2
clone size: once
CDR3 protein: CASSLEDGRYNNEQFF
CDR3 DNA: TGTGCCAGCAGCTTAGAAGACGGAAGGTATAACAATGAGCAGTTCTTC

D gene: TRBD1
J gene: TRBJ2-5
V gene: TRBV5-8
clone size: -
CDR3 protein: CASSWDRGGKTQYF
CDR3 DNA: TGTGCCAGCAGTTGGGACAGGGGTGGGAAGACCCAGTACTTC

D gene: TRBD1
J gene: TRBJ1-3
V gene: TRBV7-2
clone size: -
CDR3 protein: CASSLGGTGAGNTIYF
CDR3 DNA: TGTGCCAGCAGCTTAGGTGGGACAGGGGCAGGAAACACCATATATTTT

D gene: -
J gene: TRBJ2-5
V gene: TRBV7-7
clone size: -
CDR3 protein: CASSPIRGEETQYF
CDR3 DNA: TGTGCCAGCAGCCCCATTCGAGGGGAAGAGACCCAGTACTTC

D gene: -
J gene: TRBJ2-6
V gene: TRBV7-9
clone size: -
CDR3 protein: CASSSPFGRSGANVLTF
CDR3 DNA: TGTGCCAGCAGCTCCCCATTCGGCCGCTCTGGGGCCAACGTCCTGACTTTC

D gene: TRBD1
J gene: TRBJ2-5
V gene: TRBV18
clone size: -
CDR3 protein: CASSLTTGTGLETQYF
CDR3 DNA: TGTGCCAGCTCTCTCACCACCGGGACAGGGTTAGAGACCCAGTACTTC

D gene: TRBD1
J gene: TRBJ1-5
V gene: TRBV5-6
clone size: -
CDR3 protein: CASSFGTGQNQPQHF
CDR3 DNA: TGTGCCAGCAGCTTCGGGACAGGCCAAAATCAGCCCCAGCATTTT

D gene: -
J gene: TRBJ1-1
V gene: TRBV6-5
clone size: -
CDR3 protein: CASRAWGTEAFF
CDR3 DNA: TGTGCCAGCAGAGCCTGGGGTACTGAAGCTTTCTTT

D gene: TRBD1
J gene: TRBJ2-3
V gene: TRBV15
clone size: -
CDR3 protein: CATSRGGNGQGTDTQYF
CDR3 DNA: TGTGCCACCAGCAGAGGGGGGAACGGACAGGGAACAGATACGCAGTATTTT

D gene: -
J gene: TRBJ2-3
V gene: TRBV7-8
clone size: -
CDR3 protein: CASSSGVLDTDTQYF
CDR3 DNA: TGTGCCAGCAGCTCGGGGGTCCTAGACACAGATACGCAGTATTTT

D gene: -
J gene: TRBJ2-4
V gene: TRBV11-2
clone size: -
CDR3 protein: CASSCLRGPRQNIQYF
CDR3 DNA: TGTGCCAGCAGCTGCCTCAGGGGTCCGCGGCAAAACATTCAGTACTTC

D gene: TRBD1
J gene: TRBJ1-1
V gene: TRBV20-1
clone size: -
CDR3 protein: CSARQGASAFF
CDR3 DNA: TGCAGTGCTCGTCAGGGGGCTTCAGCTTTCTTT

D gene: -
J gene: TRBJ2-7
V gene: TRBV4-2
clone size: -
CDR3 protein: CASSPSGASSSYEQYF
CDR3 DNA: TGTGCCAGCAGCCCCAGTGGAGCTAGCAGTTCCTACGAGCAGTACTTC

D gene: -
J gene: TRBJ2-3
V gene: TRBV2
clone size: -
CDR3 protein: CASDAEDAQYF
CDR3 DNA: TGTGCCAGCGATGCAGAGGATGCGCAGTATTTT

D gene: TRBD1
J gene: TRBJ2-2
V gene: TRBV5-5
clone size: -
CDR3 protein: CASSRGTGFAGELFF
CDR3 DNA: TGTGCCAGCAGCCGGGGGACAGGGTTTGCCGGGGAGCTGTTTTTT

D gene: -
J gene: TRBJ1-3
V gene: TRBV14
clone size: few
CDR3 protein: CASSTTGGRGNTIYF
CDR3 DNA: TGTGCCAGCAGCACGACAGGCGGCCGTGGAAACACCATATATTTT

D gene: -
J gene: TRBJ1-5
V gene: TRBV28
clone size: -
CDR3 protein: CASSLLAPRVPRPQHF
CDR3 DNA: TGTGCCAGCAGTTTATTAGCACCTCGGGTGCCTCGGCCCCAGCATTTT

D gene: -
J gene: TRBJ1-5
V gene: TRBV19
clone size: few
CDR3 protein: CASSITTVFNQPQHF
CDR3 DNA: TGTGCCAGTAGTATAACCACGGTTTTCAATCAGCCCCAGCATTTT